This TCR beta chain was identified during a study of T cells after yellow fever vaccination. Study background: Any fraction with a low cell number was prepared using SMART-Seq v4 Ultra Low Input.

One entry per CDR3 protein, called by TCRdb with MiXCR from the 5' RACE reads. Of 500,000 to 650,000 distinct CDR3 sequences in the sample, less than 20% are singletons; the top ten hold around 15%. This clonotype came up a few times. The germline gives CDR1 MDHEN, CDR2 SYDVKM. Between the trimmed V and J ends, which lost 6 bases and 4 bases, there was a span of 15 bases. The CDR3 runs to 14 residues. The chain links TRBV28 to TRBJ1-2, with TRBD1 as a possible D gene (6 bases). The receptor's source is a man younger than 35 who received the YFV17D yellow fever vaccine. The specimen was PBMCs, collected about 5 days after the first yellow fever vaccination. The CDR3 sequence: CASSSGDRFYGYTF. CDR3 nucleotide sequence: TGTGCCAGCAGCTCTGGTGACAGGTTCTATGGCTACACCTTC.